This T cell receptor beta chain stems from a study of blood T cell repertoires in COVID-19. Study-wide context: The samples span acute and convalescent COVID-19 from the United States, Italy and Spain. T cells, B-cell-depleted T cells, or PBMCs supplied cDNA or gDNA.

The germline gives CDR1 SGHRS, CDR2 YFSETQ. The length of the CDR3 is 15 residues. Between the trimmed V and J ends, which lost 0 bases and 5 bases, there was a span of 15 bases. Authors' analysis steps: Estimation of nucleated cell counts relied on the amplification of reference gene primers. The assay was immunoSEQ multiplex PCR, and TCRdb's table has in-frame clones only and misses some. The V and J calls and clone size come from that table; D and trimming were worked out from the DNA. Of 110,000 or so clones in the sample, 70% to 80% were seen once. Sequenced: peripheral blood. The sequence derives from a human donor in a cohort sampled during active COVID-19. This chain joins TRBV5-1 and TRBJ2-7; D is possibly TRBD2 (6 bases). The CDR3 DNA reads TGCGCCAGCAGCTTGGCCCTCCGGGGAGGTGACGAGCAGTACTTC. Its protein is CASSLALRGGDEQYF. The variable domain in full, completed from reference TRBV5-1 and TRBJ2-7, reads KAGVTQTPRYLIKTRGQQVTLSCSPISGHRSVSWYQQTPGQGLQFLFEYFSETQRNKGNFPGRFSGRQFSNSRSEMNVSTLELGDSALYLCASSLALRGGDEQYFGPGTRLTVT.